Each of the 10 T cell receptor beta chains below was sequenced from the same sample in a study of cytomegalovirus exposure and HLA in healthy donors. A multiplex PCR was run with 60 Vbeta primers and 13 Jbeta primers. TCRdb's copy holds only in-frame clones and misses some; the assay was immunoSEQ multiplex PCR. Of roughly 180,000 clones in the sample, 75% to 85% are singletons; the top ten hold 1.4%. Sequenced material: PBMCs. The origin of the receptors is a man younger than 30 in good health and CMV-seronegative.

The rearrangement links TRBV13 to TRBJ2-1, with D perhaps TRBD2 (5 bases). Germline CDR1 and CDR2: PRHDT and FYEKMQ (reference sequence). Between the trimmed V and J ends, which lost 5 bases and 4 bases, there was a span of 27 bases. CDR3 length: 19 residues. The CDR3 sequence: CASSDGLVWTPDRYNEQFF. CDR3 coding DNA: TGTGCCAGCAGCGACGGGTTAGTGTGGACTCCTGACCGTTACAATGAGCAGTTCTTC.

The chain employs TRBV27 and TRBJ2-7, with 8 positions matching TRBD1. V was clipped by 0 bases and J by 2 bases; unmatched bases: 3. Per the germline V gene, CDR1 is MNHEY and CDR2 is SMNVEV (reference sequence). This CDR3 has 15 amino acids. The CDR3 bases are TGTGCCAGCAGTTTATCTACAGGGGGAACCTACGAGCAGTACTTC. Translating gives CASSLSTGGTYEQYF.

This rearrangement joins TRBV9 to TRBJ2-3; tentatively, D is TRBD2 (5 bases). The germline V and J ends were trimmed by 2 bases and 2 bases, with 21 bases remaining between them. Looked up from germline, CDR1 is SGDLS and CDR2 is YYNGEE. The CDR3 spans 18 residues. CDR3 DNA: TGTGCCAGCAGCGTTGAGGGTTACGGCATTTCCAACACAGATACGCAGTATTTT. Translation: CASSVEGYGISNTDTQYF.

This clone was recorded only once. This chain uses TRBV11-3 with TRBJ2-7; tentatively, D is TRBD2 (5 bases). The V gene lost 3 bases and the J gene lost 5 bases, with 11 bases spanning the gap. CDR1 and CDR2 from the germline V gene are SGHNT and YENEEA. The CDR3 runs 13 residues. The CDR3 coding sequence is TGTGCCAGCAGCTTTCTAGGGAGCCACGAGCAGTACTTC. Its protein is CASSFLGSHEQYF.

The gene calls are TRBV2 and TRBJ2-1, with 8 bases fitting TRBD2. The germline gives CDR1 SNHLY, CDR2 FYNNEI. The CDR3 runs to 15 residues. Trimming took 6 bases from V and 9 from J; bases not matched to a gene: 13. CDR3 nucleotides: TGTGCCAGCAGATCTCTTGCGGGAGGTCCAAGTGAGCAGTTCTTC. This codes for CASRSLAGGPSEQFF.

The genes are TRBV12-5 and TRBJ1-1; perhaps TRBD1 as D (6 bases). Germline V gives CDR1 LGHNT, CDR2 FRNRAP. The CDR3 contains 13 residues. V was clipped by 6 bases and J by 3 bases, with 11 bases between them. Here the CDR3 DNA reads TGTGCTAGTGGCGCACAGGGTTACACTGAAGCTTTCTTT. Residues: CASGAQGYTEAFF. Combining the CDR3 with reference TRBV12-5 and TRBJ1-1 gives the whole variable domain DARVTQTPRHKVTEMGQEVTMRCQPILGHNTVFWYRQTMMQGLELLAYFRNRAPLDDSGMPKDRFSAEMPDATLATLKIQPSEPRDSAVYFCASGAQGYTEAFFGQGTRLTVV.

The gene calls are TRBV2 and TRBJ1-5, with 10 bases aligning to TRBD1. In germline, CDR1 is SNHLY, CDR2 FYNNEI. CDR3 length equals 16 residues. Losses at the gene ends were 4 bases for V and 1 base for J; bases not matched to a gene: 4. CDR3: CASSGRQGASNQPQHF. The CDR3 coding sequence is TGTGCCAGCAGTGGAAGACAGGGGGCGAGCAATCAGCCCCAGCATTTT.

This clone was found once. This sample includes further DNA sequences coding for the same CDR3. V usage is TRBV18 and J usage is TRBJ2-7; the match to TRBD1 covers 7 bases. Germline lookup yields CDR1 KGHSH and CDR2 LQKENI. The length of the CDR3 is 14 residues. The J segment lost 0 bases and the V segment lost 1 base, leaving 0 bases of the junction unmatched. CDR3 sequence (DNA): TGTGCCAGCTCACCACGGACAGGCTCCTACGAGCAGTACTTC. Translating gives CASSPRTGSYEQYF.

In its sample, this clone was seen a few times. The chain couples TRBV11-2 to TRBJ2-5; 12 nucleotides match TRBD1. V was pared by 3 bases and J by 5 bases, with 4 bases of the junction left unmatched. Germline lookup yields CDR1 SGHAT and CDR2 FQNNGV. This CDR3 has 15 residues. CDR3 region: CASSFYGTGGETQYF. The CDR3 DNA follows: TGTGCCAGCAGCTTTTACGGGACAGGGGGCGAGACCCAGTACTTC.

The chain combines TRBV18 with TRBJ1-1, with 8 bases aligning to TRBD1. In germline, CDR1 is KGHSH, CDR2 LQKENI. This CDR3 spans 15 amino acids. The junction had 3 bases not matched to a gene; V was cut back by 2 bases and J by 1 base. Here the CDR3 reads CASSPKQGANTEAFF. In nucleotides, the CDR3 is TGTGCCAGCTCACCAAAGCAGGGGGCGAACACTGAAGCTTTCTTT.